One and the same sample provided the 21 T cell receptor beta chains below, sequenced in a study of control samples from healthy donors and cancer patients. Only in-frame clones appear in the TCRdb table, and some are missing; sequencing was by immunoSEQ multiplex PCR. The sample has 40,000 to 50,000 clones, more than 85% seen once. The sequencing sample was made of PBMCs. Every receptor here comes from a woman aged 50 to 65 with head and neck cancer.

This chain joins TRBV3-1 (or the pseudogene TRBV3-2) and TRBJ1-2; the D is unclear. CDR3 length equals 13 residues. Trimming removed 4 bases at V and 4 bases at J, with 10 bases between. Germline V gene data show CDR1 as LGHDT and CDR2 as YNNKEL (reference sequence). The CDR3 protein is CASSPGTGYGYTF. The DNA for the CDR3 is TGTGCCAGCAGCCCGGGTACCGGCTATGGCTACACCTTC.

The rearrangement links TRBV9 to TRBJ2-2, with D hard to call. CDR1 and CDR2 (germline): SGDLS, YYNGEE. V was clipped by 4 bases and J by 3 bases, with 4 bases between them. This CDR3 has 12 residues. The CDR3 region has the DNA TGTGCCAGCAGCCCCCACACCGGGGAGCTGTTTTTT. It encodes CASSPHTGELFF.

The chain has TRBV27 and TRBJ1-1; TRBD1 is a possible D gene (5 bases). CDR1 is MNHEY, CDR2 SMNVEV, per germline (reference sequence). With 3 bases removed from V and 11 bases from J, the gap between germline ends came to 13 bases. This CDR3 contains 12 residues. CDR3 DNA: TGTGCCAGCAGTTTTATAAGGGGAGACGCTTTCTTT. It specifies CASSFIRGDAFF.

The chain has TRBV13 and TRBJ2-7; D perhaps matches TRBD2 (6 bases). V was trimmed by 3 bases and J by 3 bases, leaving 12 bases between them. CDR1 and CDR2 from the germline V gene are PRHDT and FYEKMQ (reference sequence). The CDR3 has 14 residues. The CDR3 is CASSFQTRSYEQYF. The CDR3 DNA is TGTGCCAGCAGCTTCCAGACTAGAAGCTACGAGCAGTACTTC. Variable domain in full (rest from reference TRBV13 and TRBJ2-7): AAGVIQSPRHLIKEKRETATLKCYPIPRHDTVYWYQQGPGQDPQFLISFYEKMQSDKGSIPDRFSAQQFSDYHSELNMSSLELGDSALYFCASSFQTRSYEQYFGPGTRLTVT.

The rearrangement uses TRBV2 and TRBJ2-7, with D possibly TRBD2 on 5 matching bases. Trimming removed 7 bases from V and 1 base from J, with 8 bases in between. The CDR3 is 12 amino acids. Germline values: CDR1 SNHLY, CDR2 FYNNEI. The CDR3 coding sequence is TGTGCCAGCACGGCGGGTTCCTACGAGCAGTACTTC. Encoded protein: CASTAGSYEQYF.

The chain couples TRBV5-1 to TRBJ1-2; D may be TRBD1 (5 bases). The V and J ends lost 3 bases and 7 bases respectively, with 16 bases between them. Germline CDR1 SGHRS, CDR2 YFSETQ. The CDR3 has 14 amino acids. CDR3 DNA sequence: TGCGCCAGCAGCTCCCAGGGAGGGACTACTGGCTACACCTTC. Translation gives CASSSQGGTTGYTF.

This clone was recorded only once. The chain employs TRBV5-6 and TRBJ2-2; perhaps D is TRBD1 or TRBD2 (5 bases each). Between the trimmed V and J ends, which lost 4 bases and 0 bases, there was a span of 22 bases. The CDR3 extends over 19 amino acids. CDR1 is SGHDT and CDR2 is YYEEEE in the germline V gene. DNA for the CDR3: TGTGCCAGCAGCCCTTCTCCCGGGACCGAGTTCGCGAACACCGGGGAGCTGTTTTTT. It codes for CASSPSPGTEFANTGELFF.

The rearrangement joins TRBV24-1 to TRBJ2-1; 8 bases match TRBD2. The CDR3 is 11 amino acids. CDR1 and CDR2 from the germline V gene are KGHDR and SFDVKD. V was clipped by 7 bases and J by 8 bases; unmatched bases: 0. The CDR3 region has the DNA TGTGCCACCAGGCGGGGGGATGAGCAGTTCTTC. Protein: CATRRGDEQFF.

This chain uses TRBV9 with TRBJ2-3; 12 bases agree with TRBD2. CDR3 length equals 16 residues. Germline V CDR1 and CDR2: SGDLS, YYNGEE. The V segment lost 4 bases and the J segment 3 bases; nucleotides outside the gene matches: 6. In nucleotides, the CDR3 is TGTGCCAGCAGCCCTAGCGGGAGGGCCTTAACAGATACGCAGTATTTT. Protein product: CASSPSGRALTDTQYF.

The V gene is TRBV4-3, the J gene TRBJ2-7; 10 bases fit TRBD1. The CDR3 loop spans 17 amino acids. Germline CDR1 reads LGHNA; CDR2 reads YSLEER. The ends lost 0 bases at V and 4 bases at J; junction bases unmatched: 9. The CDR3 region has the DNA TGCGCCAGCAGCCAAGAAAGTCCGGACAGGGGGAATTACGAGCAGTACTTC. Translating it yields CASSQESPDRGNYEQYF.

The rearrangement uses TRBV28 and TRBJ1-4, with a tentative D call TRBD1 (5 bases). The germline gives CDR1 MDHEN, CDR2 SYDVKM. This CDR3 region has 14 residues. V was trimmed by 3 bases and J by 8 bases, leaving 13 bases between them. As DNA, the CDR3 is TGTGCCAGCAGTTTGCCGCAGGGTAGGGAAAAACTGTTTTTT. It translates to CASSLPQGREKLFF.

The chain couples TRBV11-3 to TRBJ2-1; D uncertain. Germline V CDR1 and CDR2: SGHNT, YENEEA. The CDR3 is 16 amino acids. V dropped 2 bases and J dropped 4 bases, with 15 bases sitting between them. CDR3 coding DNA: TGTGCCAGCAGCTTAAGTTGGAACAATAATTACAATGAGCAGTTCTTC. Translation gives CASSLSWNNNYNEQFF.

The chain recombines TRBV9 with TRBJ1-2; D gene uncertain. V was cut by 4 bases and J by 3 bases, with 13 bases left in between. This CDR3 has 14 residues. Germline CDR1 and CDR2: SGDLS and YYNGEE. CDR3 bases: TGTGCCAGCAGCCCGACGGGATCTCACTATGGCTACACCTTC. This translates into CASSPTGSHYGYTF. Supplemented by reference TRBV9 and TRBJ1-2, the full variable domain reads DSGVTQTPKHLITATGQRVTLRCSPRSGDLSVYWYQQSLDQGLQFLIQYYNGEERAKGNILERFSAQQFPDLHSELNLSSLELGDSALYFCASSPTGSHYGYTFGSGTRLTVV.

The V call is TRBV6-2 or TRBV6-3, the J call TRBJ2-3; TRBD2 agrees at 9 bases. Germline V gene sequence: CDR1 MNHEY, CDR2 SVGEGT. V dropped 4 bases and J dropped 2; count of bases not matched to a gene: 7. This CDR3 spans 16 amino acids. The CDR3 protein is CASSFDLAGITDTQYF. The CDR3 nucleotides read TGTGCCAGCAGTTTTGATCTAGCGGGAATCACAGATACGCAGTATTTT.

This clone was observed a single time. CDR3 sequence (DNA): TGTGCCACTTACCGGGACAGAAGCTCCTACGAGCAGTACTTC. It encodes CATYRDRSSYEQYF. J is TRBJ2-7 and V is TRBV6-6; 7 positions match TRBD1. CDR3 length: 14 residues. Germline trimming cut 10 bases from V and 0 bases from J; bases unmatched to any gene: 9. Per germline, CDR1 MNHNY and CDR2 SVGAGI (reference sequence).

The CDR3 loop is CASSSQVLSGANVLTF. CDR3 in DNA: TGTGCCAGCAGCTCACAGGTTCTCTCTGGGGCCAACGTCCTGACTTTC. The chain links TRBV5-4 to TRBJ2-6, with D tentatively TRBD1 (5 bases). The CDR3 has 16 amino acids. V gave up 3 bases and J gave up 0 bases, with 10 bases separating them. Germline V gene sequence: CDR1 SGHNT, CDR2 YYREEE (reference sequence).

The V gene is TRBV27, the J gene TRBJ2-5, with D possibly TRBD2 on 5 matching bases. The CDR3 contains 13 residues. Germline values: CDR1 MNHEY, CDR2 SMNVEV (reference sequence). V was cut by 8 bases and J by 1 base, with 11 bases left in between. CDR3 sequence reads: CASHDYLQETQYF. The CDR3 region has the DNA TGTGCCAGCCACGACTACCTCCAAGAGACCCAGTACTTC.

This rearrangement joins TRBV30 to TRBJ2-2, with 7 positions matching TRBD2. The CDR3 consists of 16 residues. The germline V gene has CDR1 GTSNPN and CDR2 SVGIG (reference sequence). Unmatched junction bases numbered 8, after V lost 4 bases and J lost 0 bases. The CDR3 DNA follows: TGTGCCTGGACGTCCGGGGCGGGGGCGAACACCGGGGAGCTGTTTTTT. Protein product: CAWTSGAGANTGELFF.

This clone was picked up a small number of times. This rearrangement joins TRBV3-1 (or the pseudogene TRBV3-2) to TRBJ2-2, with D unclear. V lost 6 bases to trimming and J lost 6 bases, with 11 bases between them. The CDR3 runs 13 residues. Germline V gene lookup returns CDR1 LGHDT and CDR2 YNNKEL (reference sequence). CDR3 in amino acids: CASSPRIAGELFF. Here the CDR3 DNA reads TGTGCCAGCAGTCCTCGAATTGCCGGGGAGCTGTTTTTT.

The rearrangement links TRBV24-1 to TRBJ2-3; D call uncertain. V lost 1 base to trimming and J lost 4 bases, with 5 bases between them. Germline V gene data show CDR1 as KGHDR and CDR2 as SFDVKD. This CDR3 is 13 amino acids long. The CDR3 coding sequence is TGTGCCACCAGTGATTTCAACGCAGATACGCAGTATTTT. Amino acid sequence: CATSDFNADTQYF.

The chain links TRBV30 to TRBJ1-5; tentative D call: TRBD1 (6 bases). The germline V and J ends were trimmed by 2 bases and 10 bases, with 15 bases remaining between them. The CDR3 is 13 residues long. CDR1 is GTSNPN and CDR2 is SVGIG in the germline V gene (reference sequence). CDR3 residues: CAWSPQGFGPQHF. CDR3 coding DNA: TGTGCCTGGAGTCCTCAGGGGTTCGGTCCCCAGCATTTT. Full variable domain (remainder filled in from reference TRBV30 and TRBJ1-5): SQTIHQWPATLVQPVGSPLSLECTVEGTSNPNLYWYRQAAGRGLQLLFYSVGIGQISSEVPQNLSASRPQDRQFILSSKKLLLSDSGFYLCAWSPQGFGPQHFGDGTRLSIL.